What follows are 9 T cell receptor beta chains derived from one specimen sequenced in a study of patients and donors after allogeneic stem cell transplantation (dated by TCRdb to 2020 to 2022). The library was built by means of RT-PCR. Sequencer: NextSeq 550. TCRdb ran its own pipeline on the public reads, namely fastp trimming at Q25 and MiXCR clone calling, and kept in-frame beta chains. Entries are consolidated by CDR3 protein sequence, retaining the most common genes and DNA. Recorded for this sample are approximately 200,000 distinct CDR3 sequences; 14% of them occurred a single time. Of the sample, under 14% is held by the ten largest clones. The sequencing input was blood, either unsorted or a sorted T cell fraction (not recorded which). These receptors came from a human donor who was either an allogeneic HSCT recipient or a stem cell or donor lymphocyte infusion donor (not recorded which). It is not recorded whose cells these are; they may come from a transplant donor.

The rearrangement joins TRBV7-6 to TRBJ2-7; possibly TRBD1 for D (5 bases). Per germline, CDR1 SGHVS and CDR2 FNYEAQ. Trimming pared 3 bases from V and 3 bases from J, leaving 9 bases between. The CDR3 extends over 13 amino acids. CDR3 loop: CASSLATGYEQYF. The CDR3 nucleotides read TGTGCCAGCAGCTTGGCTACAGGCTACGAGCAGTACTTC.

This clonotype was recorded at least ten times. The V call is TRBV20-1, the J call TRBJ1-5; D may be TRBD1 (6 bases). Looked up from germline, CDR1 is DFQATT and CDR2 is SNEGSKA (reference sequence). Trimming took 4 bases from V and 0 from J, leaving 13 bases between them. The CDR3 consists of 15 residues. The CDR3 here is CSATTGIYSNQPQHF. CDR3 nucleotides: TGCAGTGCTACTACAGGGATCTATAGCAATCAGCCCCAGCATTTT.

The chain couples TRBV5-1 to TRBJ1-2; TRBD1 aligns across 7 bases. V lost 0 bases and J lost 7; bases outside the gene matches: 9. Germline V gene sequence: CDR1 SGHRS, CDR2 YFSETQ. CDR3 length: 15 residues. For the CDR3, the DNA is TGCGCCAGCAGCTTGGCCGGACAGGTAGTGGCTGGCTACACCTTC. As protein: CASSLAGQVVAGYTF. The full variable domain, with the rest looked up from reference TRBV5-1 and TRBJ1-2, is KAGVTQTPRYLIKTRGQQVTLSCSPISGHRSVSWYQQTPGQGLQFLFEYFSETQRNKGNFPGRFSGRQFSNSRSEMNVSTLELGDSALYLCASSLAGQVVAGYTFGSGTRLTVV.

This clonotype was recorded at least ten times. V is TRBV5-6 and J is TRBJ2-5; 7 bases fit TRBD1. Per the germline V gene, CDR1 is SGHDT and CDR2 is YYEEEE. CDR3 length equals 15 residues. J was trimmed by 7 bases and V by 5 bases; bases with no gene match: 14. The CDR3 loop reads CASSKGTGASGTQYF. The CDR3 DNA sequence: TGTGCCAGCAGTAAAGGAACAGGGGCTTCGGGGACCCAGTACTTC.

This clonotype came up many times. The chain recombines TRBV11-1 with TRBJ2-1; D call uncertain. V was trimmed by 1 base and J by 1 base, leaving 8 bases between them. The CDR3 length is 15 residues. CDR1 is SGHAT, CDR2 FQDESV, per germline (reference sequence). In nucleotides, the CDR3 is TGTGCCAGCAGCTTAGGAGGCCAGTCCTACAATGAGCAGTTCTTC. This sequence encodes CASSLGGQSYNEQFF.

The chain is built from TRBV30 and TRBJ2-7; 7 bases map to TRBD2. V shed 8 bases and J 3 bases; nucleotides not matched to a gene: 10. Germline values: CDR1 GTSNPN, CDR2 SVGIG (reference sequence). The CDR3 sequence is 13 residues long. The chain's CDR3 is CAQEAPGGYEQYF. DNA for the CDR3: TGTGCCCAGGAGGCCCCGGGAGGCTACGAGCAGTACTTC.

This clonotype came up a few times. The chain uses TRBV20-1 and TRBJ1-6; 8 nucleotides agree with TRBD1. Germline V lookup: CDR1 DFQATT, CDR2 SNEGSKA (reference sequence). CDR3 size: 15 residues. V shed 6 bases and J 5 bases; nucleotides not matched to a gene: 9. The CDR3 loop is CSASPPTGDNSPLHF. DNA of the CDR3: TGCAGTGCCAGTCCTCCGACAGGGGATAATTCACCCCTCCACTTT.

This clonotype came up a few times. V usage is TRBV30 and J usage is TRBJ1-5; D call uncertain. The CDR3 sequence is 12 residues long. Germline V gives CDR1 GTSNPN, CDR2 SVGIG (reference sequence). The ends were cut back, 4 bases at V and 3 bases at J, with 7 bases in the middle. This CDR3 is CAWNRDNQPQHF. CDR3 bases: TGTGCCTGGAACCGGGACAATCAGCCCCAGCATTTT.

In this sample, this clonotype turned up a few times. The chain has TRBV5-5 and TRBJ1-3; D not resolved. Trimming removed 1 base from V and 2 bases from J, with 4 bases in between. From germline, CDR1 is SGHKS and CDR2 YYEKEE (reference sequence). CDR3 length equals 13 residues. The CDR3 spells CASSLKPGNTIYF. The DNA for the CDR3 is TGTGCCAGCAGCTTGAAACCTGGAAACACCATATATTTT.